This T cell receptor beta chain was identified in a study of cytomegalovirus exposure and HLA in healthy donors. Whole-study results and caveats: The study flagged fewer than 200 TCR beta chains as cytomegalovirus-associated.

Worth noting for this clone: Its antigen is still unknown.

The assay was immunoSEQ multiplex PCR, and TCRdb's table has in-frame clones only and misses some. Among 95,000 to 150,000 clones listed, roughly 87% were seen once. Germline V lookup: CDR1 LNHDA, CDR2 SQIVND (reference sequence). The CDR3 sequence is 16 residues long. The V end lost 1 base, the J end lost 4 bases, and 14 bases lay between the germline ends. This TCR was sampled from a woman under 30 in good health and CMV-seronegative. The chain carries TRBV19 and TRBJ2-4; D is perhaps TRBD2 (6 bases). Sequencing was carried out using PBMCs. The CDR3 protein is CASSIAGGIGKNIQYF. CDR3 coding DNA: TGTGCCAGTAGTATAGCGGGCGGGATCGGGAAAAACATTCAGTACTTC.